The text below deals with one T cell receptor (beta chain). This entry belongs to a study of blood T cell repertoires in COVID-19. Study details: T cells, B-cell-depleted T cells, or PBMCs provided the cDNA or gDNA that served as material.

With V trimmed by 3 bases and J by 7 bases, 5 bases remained unmatched. CDR3 size: 15 residues. Germline V lookup: CDR1 SEHNR, CDR2 FQNEAQ (reference sequence). Original processing notes: Nucleated cell counts were estimated from reference gene primer amplification. TCRdb's table, derived via immunoSEQ multiplex PCR, lists solely in-frame clones and lacks some. The V and J calls and clone size were taken over from that table, and D and trimming were inferred from the DNA. This sample has roughly 110,000 clones, with about two thirds found just once. The TCR comes from a human donor with acute or convalescent COVID-19. The donor label of this sample is uncertain. The V call is TRBV7-9, the J call TRBJ1-4, with 10 bases matching TRBD1. What was sequenced was peripheral blood. In nucleotides, the CDR3 is TGTGCCAGCAGCTTGGGACAGGGGAGGAGTGAAAAACTGTTTTTT. Protein sequence: CASSLGQGRSEKLFF.